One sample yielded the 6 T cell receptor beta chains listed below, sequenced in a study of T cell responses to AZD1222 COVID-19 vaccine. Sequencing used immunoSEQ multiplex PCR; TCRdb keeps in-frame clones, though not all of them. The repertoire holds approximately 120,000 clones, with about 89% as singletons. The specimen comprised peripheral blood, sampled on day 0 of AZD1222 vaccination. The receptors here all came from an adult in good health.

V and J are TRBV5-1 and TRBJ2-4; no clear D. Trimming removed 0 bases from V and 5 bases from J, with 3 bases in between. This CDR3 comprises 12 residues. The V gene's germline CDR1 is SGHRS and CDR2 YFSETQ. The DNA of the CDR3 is TGCGCCAGCAGCTTGGAGGAAAACATTCAGTACTTC. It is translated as CASSLEENIQYF.

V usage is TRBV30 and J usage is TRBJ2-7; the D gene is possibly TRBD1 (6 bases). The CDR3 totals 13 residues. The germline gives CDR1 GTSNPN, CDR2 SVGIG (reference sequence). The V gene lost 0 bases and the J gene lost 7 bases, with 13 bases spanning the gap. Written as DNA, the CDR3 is TGTGCCTGGAGTGTAGGGGGTTCGGGAGAGCAGTACTTC. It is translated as CAWSVGGSGEQYF.

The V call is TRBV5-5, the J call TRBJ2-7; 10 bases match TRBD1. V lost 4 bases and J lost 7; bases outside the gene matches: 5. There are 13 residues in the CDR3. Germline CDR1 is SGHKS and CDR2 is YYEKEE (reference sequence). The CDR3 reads CASSPGQGFEQYF. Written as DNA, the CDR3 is TGTGCCAGCAGCCCGGGACAGGGGTTTGAGCAGTACTTC.

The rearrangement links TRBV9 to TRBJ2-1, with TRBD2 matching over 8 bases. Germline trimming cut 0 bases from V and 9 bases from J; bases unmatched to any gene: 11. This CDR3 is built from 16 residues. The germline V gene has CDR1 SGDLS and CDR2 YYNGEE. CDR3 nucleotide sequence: TGTGCCAGCAGCGTAGTGGTAGCGGCCGGGAGGGGTGAGCAGTTCTTC. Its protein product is CASSVVVAAGRGEQFF.

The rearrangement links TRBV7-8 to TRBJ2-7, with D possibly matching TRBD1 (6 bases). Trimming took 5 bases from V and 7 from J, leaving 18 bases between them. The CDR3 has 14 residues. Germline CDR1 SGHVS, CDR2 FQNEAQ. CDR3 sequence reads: CASSPQGLVYEQYF. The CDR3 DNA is TGTGCCAGCAGCCCCCAGGGGCTGGTTTATGAGCAGTACTTC.

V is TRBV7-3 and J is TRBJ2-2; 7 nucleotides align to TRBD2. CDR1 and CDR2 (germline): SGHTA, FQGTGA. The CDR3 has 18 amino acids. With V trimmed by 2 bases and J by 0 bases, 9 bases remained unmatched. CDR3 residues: CASSLLPSGTTNTGELFF. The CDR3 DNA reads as TGTGCCAGCAGCTTACTGCCCTCCGGGACTACGAACACCGGGGAGCTGTTTTTT.